This is a list of T cell receptor beta chains from one sample in a study of OX40 agonist ivuxolimab in advanced cancers. Sequencing was performed with immunoSEQ multiplex PCR; in TCRdb, only in-frame clones are kept and a portion is missing. Here the sample spans about 32,000 clones, roughly 84% being singletons. The sample consisted of CD4+ or CD8+ T cells sorted from blood, taken in a trial of the OX40 agonist ivuxolimab. The receptors shown here come from an adult with an advanced solid tumor such as melanoma, head and neck, liver or kidney cancer. Each CDR3 is given with its conserved first and last residue. A D gene is named only where the DNA matches it firmly. Some rows have no size entry. The others give once, few or many, or a class for an expanded clone.

V gene,clone size,D gene,J gene,CDR3 DNA,CDR3 protein
TRBV4-3,NA,NA,TRBJ2-3,TGCGCCAGCAGCCAAGGGCTCCCTCTCACAGATACGCAGTATTTT,CASSQGLPLTDTQYF
TRBV28,NA,NA,TRBJ1-5,TGTGCCAGCAGTCTGCCGGACGGCAATCAGCCCCAGCATTTT,CASSLPDGNQPQHF
TRBV9,NA,TRBD2,TRBJ2-7,TGTGCCAGCAGCGTAACGGGAGGGCCCGTACCCCTCTACGAGCAGTACTTC,CASSVTGGPVPLYEQYF
TRBV5-1,NA,TRBD2,TRBJ2-3,TGCGCCAGCAGCTTGAGCGGGGGGGCGGTAGATACGCAGTATTTT,CASSLSGGAVDTQYF
TRBV6-1,NA,TRBD2,TRBJ2-1,TGTGCCAGCAGTGAAGCTAGCGGGGGGGCCAATGAGCAGTTCTTC,CASSEASGGANEQFF
TRBV11-3,NA,NA,TRBJ2-7,TGTGCCAGCAGCTTAGGACCAAACTACGAGCAGTACTTC,CASSLGPNYEQYF
TRBV19,NA,TRBD2,TRBJ2-1,TGTGCCAGTAGTATATCCCCGGTGGCGGGGGGGTACAATGAGCAGTTCTTC,CASSISPVAGGYNEQFF
TRBV5-1,NA,TRBD1,TRBJ2-4,TGCGCCAGCAGCCCAGGGACAGGAGTAGCCAAAAACATTCAGTACTTC,CASSPGTGVAKNIQYF
TRBV4-2,once,TRBD2,TRBJ2-5,TGTGCCAGCAGCCAAGAAGTTTGGTCTAGCGGGGGGACCCAAGAGACCCAGTACTTC,CASSQEVWSSGGTQETQYF
TRBV7-9,NA,TRBD1,TRBJ2-1,TGTGCCAGCAGCTCAGGGGGACCTTACAATGAGCAGTTCTTC,CASSSGGPYNEQFF
TRBV7-9,NA,NA,TRBJ2-2,TGTGCCAGCAGCTTAGCGGGATTGGGGCGAGGCGGGGAGCTGTTTTTT,CASSLAGLGRGGELFF
TRBV5-1,NA,NA,TRBJ2-1,TGCGCCAGCAGCTTGGCGGGCGTCTACAATGAGCAGTTCTTC,CASSLAGVYNEQFF
TRBV7-9,NA,NA,TRBJ1-2,TGTGCCAGCAGCTTAAAACCAATCCTTAGCTATGGCTACACCTTC,CASSLKPILSYGYTF
TRBV25-1,NA,TRBD2,TRBJ2-1,TGTGCCAGTCTTCCGGGACTAGCGGGAAGCTCCTACAATGAGCAGTTCTTC,CASLPGLAGSSYNEQFF
TRBV28,NA,NA,TRBJ2-7,TGTGCCAGCAGTTTGGGTGTGGTTTACGAGCAGTACTTC,CASSLGVVYEQYF
TRBV27,NA,NA,TRBJ1-1,TGTGCCAGCAGTTCCCCCCAGGGTAAAGACACTGAAGCTTTCTTT,CASSSPQGKDTEAFF
TRBV19,medium-sized,TRBD2,TRBJ2-5,TGTGCCAGTAGCCGGGGACTAGGCGAACAAGAGACCCAGTACTTC,CASSRGLGEQETQYF
TRBV5-6,NA,NA,TRBJ1-1,TGTGCCAGCAGCTTGGCTGAGAGATTCAACACTGAAGCTTTCTTT,CASSLAERFNTEAFF
TRBV6-5,NA,NA,TRBJ1-4,TGTGCCAGCAGCTTTGGGGGAACTAATGAAAAACTGTTTTTT,CASSFGGTNEKLFF
TRBV7-9,NA,NA,TRBJ2-5,TGTGCCAGCAGCTTAGCGCAGGGGGGAGGAGAGACCCAGTACTTC,CASSLAQGGGETQYF
TRBV5-1,NA,TRBD2,TRBJ2-2,TGCGCCAGCAGCTTGTACAGCGGGAGGGCCGGGGAGCTGTTTTTT,CASSLYSGRAGELFF
TRBV7-9,NA,NA,TRBJ2-7,TGTGCCAGCAGCTACGGAGGGGGGGACGAGCAGTACTTC,CASSYGGGDEQYF
TRBV4-2,few,TRBD2,TRBJ2-1,TGTGCCAGCAGCCAAGGACTAGCGAAGCAGTTCTTC,CASSQGLAKQFF
TRBV9,NA,NA,TRBJ1-4,TGTGCCAGCAGCTTACAGGCCGTGCCTAATGAAAAACTGTTTTTT,CASSLQAVPNEKLFF
TRBV4-2,once,NA,TRBJ1-1,TGTGCCAGCAGCCAAGTGAGGGGTTATGAAGCTTTCTTT,CASSQVRGYEAFF
TRBV6-1,NA,NA,TRBJ2-5,TGTGCCAGCAGTGAGACTCCTGGAAGGGGAGAGACCCAGTACTTC,CASSETPGRGETQYF
TRBV2,NA,TRBD1,TRBJ1-4,TGTGCCAGCAGTGAGGGACAGCGGGGGTTTAATGAAAAACTGTTTTTT,CASSEGQRGFNEKLFF
TRBV6-5,NA,TRBD1,TRBJ2-3,TGTGCCAGCAGAAGGACAGGGGCGGCAGATACGCAGTATTTT,CASRRTGAADTQYF
TRBV14,NA,NA,TRBJ1-2,TGTGCCAGCAGCCAAGACTCGGGTCGTGGCTACACCTTC,CASSQDSGRGYTF
TRBV5-1,NA,TRBD2,TRBJ2-3,TGCGCCAGCAGCTTGCTAGGGAGGGGCACAGATACGCAGTATTTT,CASSLLGRGTDTQYF
TRBV27,NA,TRBD2,TRBJ2-7,TGTGCCAGCAGTAAAGCTAGCGGCGAGCAGTACTTC,CASSKASGEQYF
TRBV7-8,NA,TRBD1,TRBJ2-5,TGTGCCAGCAGCTTAGGACAGGGGAAGACCCAGTACTTC,CASSLGQGKTQYF
TRBV7-3,NA,TRBD1,TRBJ1-1,TGTGCCAGCAGCTCCGCGACAGGGGGCTCAGCTGAAGCTTTCTTT,CASSSATGGSAEAFF
TRBV28,NA,TRBD1,TRBJ1-4,TGTGCCAGCAGGTTCAACAGGGGCACTAATGAAAAACTGTTTTTT,CASRFNRGTNEKLFF
TRBV10-1,NA,TRBD2,TRBJ2-1,TGCGCCAGCAGTGGCGGACTGAGCGGGAGGGCTGGGGAGCAGTTCTTC,CASSGGLSGRAGEQFF